The source of this T cell receptor beta chain is a study of T-cell reconstitution after alpha-beta-depleted transplantation in children. A library of TCRbeta sequences, prepared with unique molecular identifiers, was generated. Via MiXCR, TCRdb re-called the PCR reads, giving one row per CDR3 protein. Among about 500,000 distinct CDR3 sequences listed, around 10% were seen once. CDR3 length: 11 amino acids. Germline V CDR1 and CDR2: SQVTM, ANQGSEA. V shed 6 bases, J shed 7 bases, and the junction held 3 bases outside the gene matches. The sample was PBMCs, mostly from graft donor cells, taken 180 days after TCRalphabeta/CD19-depleted stem cell transplant. The V and J genes are TRBV29-1 and TRBJ2-1; TRBD2 matches 7 bases. The receptor was isolated from a female patient aged 2-15 years who had a stem cell transplant for aplastic anemia, so the T cells may come from the graft donor. The CDR3 is CSVLAQNEQFF. CDR3 DNA: TGCAGCGTACTAGCGCAGAATGAGCAGTTCTTC.